The next 10 T cell receptor beta chains were all read from a single sample in a study of cytomegalovirus exposure and HLA in healthy donors. Researchers ran the PCR with 60 Vbeta and 13 Jbeta primers. Sequencing used immunoSEQ multiplex PCR; TCRdb keeps in-frame clones, though not all of them. The profile shows about 160,000 clones, roughly 70% of them singletons. Material: PBMCs. All receptors come from a woman aged 50 to 65 in good health and CMV-seropositive.

The rearrangement links TRBV6-9 to TRBJ2-2, with TRBD1 identical over 10 bases. Germline trimming cut 5 bases from V and 8 bases from J; bases unmatched to any gene: 11. This CDR3 has 16 amino acids. Germline V CDR1 and CDR2: MNHGY, SVAAGI. This CDR3 is CASSDRGRPDSGELFF. As DNA, the CDR3 is TGTGCCAGCAGTGACAGGGGGCGTCCCGATTCTGGGGAGCTGTTTTTT.

This chain links TRBV2 with TRBJ1-1; 8 nucleotides line up with TRBD1. The CDR3 contains 13 residues. Germline V gene lookup returns CDR1 SNHLY and CDR2 FYNNEI. V lost 7 bases to trimming and J lost 0 bases; unmatched junction nucleotides: 1. CDR3 sequence: CASTQGVNTEAFF. The CDR3 DNA reads TGTGCCAGCACACAGGGGGTGAACACTGAAGCTTTCTTT.

The chain joins TRBV4-1 to TRBJ2-1; 16 nucleotides align to TRBD2. J was trimmed by 0 bases and V by 6 bases; bases with no gene match: 5. The CDR3 extends over 18 amino acids. Germline CDR1 is MGHRA and CDR2 is YSYEKL. The CDR3 spells CASRPGTSGGASYNEQFF. Written as DNA, the CDR3 is TGCGCCAGCAGACCCGGGACTAGCGGGGGGGCCTCCTACAATGAGCAGTTCTTC.

This clone occurred a few times. The CDR3, as DNA: TGTGCCAGCACTGCCCAACCGGGAAAATCGGGGGGCTACACCTTC. Translated, it gives CASTAQPGKSGGYTF. The gene calls are TRBV6-6 and TRBJ1-2; D gene uncertain. Per the germline V gene, CDR1 is MNHNY and CDR2 is SVGAGI (reference sequence). CDR3 length equals 15 residues. The germline V and J ends were trimmed by 7 bases and 8 bases, with 23 bases remaining between them.

This clone was detected only a few times. The identical CDR3 is also encoded by other nucleotide sequences in the sample. V is TRBV5-1 and J is TRBJ1-2; TRBD1 matches 7 bases. J gave up 4 bases and V 0 bases, and 3 bases lay outside the gene matches. CDR1 is SGHRS and CDR2 is YFSETQ in the germline V gene. The CDR3 consists of 14 residues. CDR3 nucleotides: TGCGCCAGCAGCTTGGCCCAGGGGGGCTATGGCTACACCTTC. Residues: CASSLAQGGYGYTF. Together with reference TRBV5-1 and TRBJ1-2, the CDR3 gives the full variable domain: KAGVTQTPRYLIKTRGQQVTLSCSPISGHRSVSWYQQTPGQGLQFLFEYFSETQRNKGNFPGRFSGRQFSNSRSEMNVSTLELGDSALYLCASSLAQGGYGYTFGSGTRLTVV.

V is TRBV5-1 and J is TRBJ1-4; D is undetermined. V dropped 0 bases and J dropped 0 bases, with 9 bases sitting between them. The CDR3 runs 16 residues. Germline V gives CDR1 SGHRS, CDR2 YFSETQ. CDR3 residues: CASSLAYSATNEKLFF. As DNA, the CDR3 is TGCGCCAGCAGCTTGGCGTACTCTGCAACTAATGAAAAACTGTTTTTT.

V is TRBV5-1 and J is TRBJ1-1; perhaps TRBD1 as D (5 bases). CDR1 is SGHRS, CDR2 YFSETQ, per germline. Trimming left V 2 bases short and J 4 bases short, with 15 bases between. The CDR3 is 15 residues long. DNA for the CDR3: TGCGCCAGCAGCTTCAGTGGAGGGGCGGGCACTGAAGCTTTCTTT. Its protein is CASSFSGGAGTEAFF.

This rearrangement joins TRBV5-1 to TRBJ2-3, with a weak D call TRBD2 (5 bases). Germline-derived CDR1 and CDR2 are SGHRS and YFSETQ. The V end was cut by 4 bases, the J end by 8 bases, with 14 bases between. CDR3 length equals 13 residues. CDR3 coding DNA: TGCGCCAGCAGCCTACTAGGAGGCGCTACGCAGTATTTT. Translated: CASSLLGGATQYF.

The rearrangement joins TRBV5-1 to TRBJ2-7; the match to TRBD1 covers 10 bases. The CDR3 has 13 residues. CDR1 SGHRS and CDR2 YFSETQ come from the germline V gene. With 7 bases clipped from V and 7 bases from J, the junction kept 8 bases outside the gene matches. CDR3 coding DNA: TGCGCCAGCGGGACAGGGGACTACGTTGAGCAGTACTTC. The encoded protein is CASGTGDYVEQYF.

V gene TRBV6-5 combines with J gene TRBJ1-1; TRBD1 aligns across 8 bases. V shed 7 bases, J shed 4 bases, and the junction held 8 bases outside the gene matches. The CDR3 loop spans 14 amino acids. Per the germline V gene, CDR1 is MNHEY and CDR2 is SVGAGI. In DNA form, the CDR3 reads TGTGCCAGCAACCAAGGACAGGGCATCACTGAAGCTTTCTTT. Its translation: CASNQGQGITEAFF.